Below are 30 T cell receptor beta chains sequenced from a single sample in a study of technical replicates of blood from a handful of donors. Here immunoSEQ multiplex PCR was the method, and the copy in TCRdb shows in-frame clones only, minus some. There are approximately 70,000 clones in the sample; about 94% occur only once, and about 0.38% lies in the top ten. Sequencing used T cells isolated from PBMCs. The source is a human donor in good health.

V gene TRBV19 combines with J gene TRBJ1-1, with TRBD1 identical over 8 bases. V shed 7 bases and J 5 bases; nucleotides not matched to a gene: 9. The CDR3 has 14 amino acids. Germline CDR1 LNHDA, CDR2 SQIVND (reference sequence). CDR3: CASKPGQGKTEAFF. For the CDR3, the DNA is TGTGCCAGTAAACCTGGACAGGGAAAAACTGAAGCTTTCTTT.

The V and J genes are TRBV11-2 and TRBJ2-5; maybe TRBD2 (6 bases). The germline V and J ends were trimmed by 1 base and 5 bases, with 14 bases remaining between them. The CDR3 spans 15 residues. The V gene's germline CDR1 is SGHAT and CDR2 FQNNGV. The CDR3 DNA follows: TGTGCCAGCAGCTTAGTTCCGGGAGATATCGAGACCCAGTACTTC. It encodes CASSLVPGDIETQYF.

The chain is built from TRBV4-3 and TRBJ2-3; TRBD2 matches 10 bases. The V gene's germline CDR1 is LGHNA and CDR2 YSLEER. CDR3 length: 15 amino acids. V lost 1 base to trimming and J lost 7 bases; unmatched junction nucleotides: 5. The CDR3 DNA reads as TGCGCCAGCAGCCAAGCAGCGGGAGGGCTACATACGCAGTATTTT. As protein: CASSQAAGGLHTQYF.

The V call is TRBV29-1, the J call TRBJ2-7; 8 nucleotides align to TRBD2. Trimming removed 4 bases from V and 6 bases from J; junction bases left unmatched: 8. The CDR3 is 13 amino acids. Germline V gives CDR1 SQVTM, CDR2 ANQGSEA. Here the CDR3 reads CSVGAGVRSEQYF. DNA of the CDR3: TGCAGCGTTGGAGCGGGAGTGAGAAGCGAGCAGTACTTC.

The chain links TRBV10-1 to TRBJ1-5; D is unclear. CDR3 length: 10 amino acids. V lost 10 bases and J lost 3, with 4 bases in between. The V gene's germline CDR1 is WNHNN and CDR2 SYGVQD (reference sequence). CDR3 sequence (DNA): TGCGCCACCGTCAATCAGCCCCAGCATTTT. The encoded protein is CATVNQPQHF.

The V and J genes are TRBV4-1 and TRBJ2-6; a weak D match, TRBD2 (6 bases). Germline CDR1 reads MGHRA; CDR2 reads YSYEKL. The CDR3 runs 18 residues. V dropped 2 bases and J dropped 0 bases, with 14 bases sitting between them. The CDR3 coding sequence is TGCGCCAGCAGCCAAAAACGGGACTCCAGCTCTGGGGCCAACGTCCTGACTTTC. This translates into CASSQKRDSSSGANVLTF.

The rearrangement uses TRBV28 and TRBJ2-7; 8 bases fit TRBD1. The CDR3 length is 17 residues. Germline V gene sequence: CDR1 MDHEN, CDR2 SYDVKM. V gave up 2 bases and J gave up 3 bases; unmatched junction bases: 12. The CDR3 is CASSLNPDRADFYEQYF. DNA for the CDR3: TGTGCCAGCAGTTTAAACCCGGACAGGGCGGATTTCTACGAGCAGTACTTC.

The rearrangement joins TRBV7-3 to TRBJ2-1, with D maybe TRBD2 (5 bases). The CDR3 extends over 13 amino acids. In germline, CDR1 is SGHTA, CDR2 FQGTGA. Trimming left V 3 bases short and J 7 bases short, with 10 bases between. This CDR3 is CASSLAGGNEQFF. As DNA, the CDR3 is TGTGCCAGCAGCTTGGCGGGTGGTAATGAGCAGTTCTTC.

CDR3 DNA sequence: TGTGCCAGCAGCTCCCAAGAAGCGGACCAAGAGACCCAGTACTTC. Translation gives CASSSQEADQETQYF. The chain links TRBV7-6 to TRBJ2-5, with D possibly matching TRBD2 (5 bases). Deletions cut 4 bases from V and 0 bases from J, with 12 bases between. CDR3 length: 15 amino acids. CDR1 and CDR2 (germline): SGHVS, FNYEAQ.

The chain couples TRBV19 to TRBJ2-7; 7 positions agree with TRBD1. J was trimmed by 3 bases and V by 4 bases; bases with no gene match: 6. The CDR3 is 14 amino acids. Germline V gene sequence: CDR1 LNHDA, CDR2 SQIVND (reference sequence). DNA for the CDR3: TGTGCCAGTAGTACTCGACAGGGTGGCTACGAGCAGTACTTC. Translating it yields CASSTRQGGYEQYF.

This chain links TRBV6-1 with TRBJ2-3; possibly TRBD1 for D (5 bases). The germline V gene has CDR1 MNHNS and CDR2 SASEGT. Trimming stripped 3 bases from V and 2 bases from J, with 9 bases between. CDR3 size: 14 residues. In DNA, the CDR3 is TGTGCCAGCAGTGACGCAGGGCCCACAGATACGCAGTATTTT. It encodes CASSDAGPTDTQYF.

The rearrangement links TRBV25-1 to TRBJ2-5; perhaps TRBD1 as D (7 bases). V lost 1 base and J lost 5, with 11 bases in between. Germline CDR1 and CDR2: MGHDK and SYGVNS. This CDR3 spans 14 amino acids. CDR3 DNA sequence: TGTGCCAGCAGTGAATTACAGGGGAGGGAGACCCAGTACTTC. This codes for CASSELQGRETQYF.

The chain joins TRBV5-4 to TRBJ1-2, with unresolved D. V lost 2 bases and J 8 bases, leaving 7 bases between the germline ends. In germline, CDR1 is SGHNT, CDR2 YYREEE (reference sequence). The CDR3 is 11 residues long. CDR3 coding DNA: TGTGCCAGCAGCTTAGACAACGGCTACACCTTC. This encodes CASSLDNGYTF.

The DNA of the CDR3 is TGTGCCAGCAGCCTCGGACGGACAACTGGAAACACCATATATTTT. Translating gives CASSLGRTTGNTIYF. V gene TRBV11-2 combines with J gene TRBJ1-3; weak D call: TRBD1 (5 bases). CDR3 length: 15 residues. CDR1 is SGHAT and CDR2 is FQNNGV in the germline V gene. V dropped 5 bases and J dropped 2 bases, with 13 bases sitting between them. The whole variable domain, filled in from reference TRBV11-2 and TRBJ1-3, reads EAGVAQSPRYKIIEKRQSVAFWCNPISGHATLYWYQQILGQGPKLLIQFQNNGVVDDSQLPKDRFSAERLKGVDSTLKIQPAKLEDSAVYLCASSLGRTTGNTIYFGEGSWLTVV.

Here the CDR3 reads CASSPRTVKNEKLFF. The CDR3 bases are TGTGCCAGCTCTCCCCGGACAGTTAAAAATGAAAAACTGTTTTTT. The chain combines TRBV18 with TRBJ1-4; D perhaps matches TRBD1 (6 bases). Trimming stripped 6 bases from V and 5 bases from J, with 16 bases between. The CDR3 totals 15 residues. Germline-derived CDR1 and CDR2 are KGHSH and LQKENI.

The chain links TRBV5-4 to TRBJ2-1, with 16 bases identical to TRBD2. Per the germline V gene, CDR1 is SGHNT and CDR2 is YYREEE (reference sequence). CDR3 length equals 17 residues. Trimming cost V 6 bases and J 0 bases; bases outside gene matches: 3. The chain's CDR3 is CASTGTSGRASYNEQFF. For the CDR3, the DNA is TGTGCCAGCACCGGGACTAGCGGGAGGGCCTCCTACAATGAGCAGTTCTTC.

The count of this clone is one. The V call is TRBV9, the J call TRBJ2-1; perhaps TRBD2 as D (6 bases). The CDR3 loop spans 16 amino acids. V shed 2 bases and J shed 0 bases, with 12 bases lying between them. Germline V gene lookup returns CDR1 SGDLS and CDR2 YYNGEE. The CDR3 DNA is TGTGCCAGCAGCGTGAGTGGGACTCGCTCCTACAATGAGCAGTTCTTC. Its protein product is CASSVSGTRSYNEQFF.

The rearrangement joins TRBV14 to TRBJ1-2, with TRBD1 matching 8 bases. The CDR3 is made up of 15 amino acids. With 1 base clipped from V and 4 bases from J, the junction kept 5 bases outside the gene matches. Germline lookup yields CDR1 SGHDN and CDR2 FVKESK. CDR3 loop: CASSQASGGPYGYTF. CDR3 coding DNA: TGTGCCAGCAGCCAAGCTTCAGGGGGCCCCTATGGCTACACCTTC.

The rearrangement uses TRBV11-2 and TRBJ1-5; the match to TRBD1 covers 7 bases. Germline V CDR1 and CDR2: SGHAT, FQNNGV. The CDR3 runs 10 residues. V lost 9 bases to trimming and J lost 9 bases; unmatched junction nucleotides: 2. Here the CDR3 DNA reads TGTGCCAGGACAGGGTCGCCCCAGCATTTT. Residues: CARTGSPQHF.

This clone was observed once. V and J are TRBV19 and TRBJ1-5; D uncertain. Germline V gene lookup returns CDR1 LNHDA and CDR2 SQIVND (reference sequence). V was clipped by 3 bases and J by 0 bases, with 9 bases between them. This CDR3 region has 15 residues. The CDR3 sequence: CASSIGVISNQPQHF. CDR3 bases: TGTGCCAGTAGTATCGGGGTTATTAGCAATCAGCCCCAGCATTTT.

The V and J genes are TRBV25-1 and TRBJ2-7; unclear D gene. There are 14 residues in the CDR3. CDR1 and CDR2 from the germline V gene are MGHDK and SYGVNS. Between the trimmed V and J ends, which lost 4 bases and 3 bases, there was a span of 13 bases. The CDR3 here is CASSATANNYEQYF. The CDR3 DNA reads as TGTGCCAGCAGTGCGACTGCGAATAACTACGAGCAGTACTTC.

The chain recombines TRBV4-1 with TRBJ1-2, with 10 bases fitting TRBD1. Unmatched junction bases numbered 8, after V lost 2 bases and J lost 8 bases. CDR1 and CDR2 from the germline V gene are MGHRA and YSYEKL. This CDR3 comprises 15 residues. CDR3 bases: TGCGCCAGCAGCCAACCCCCCGGGACAGGGGACGGCTACACCTTC. As protein: CASSQPPGTGDGYTF.

The chain uses TRBV28 and TRBJ2-7; no definite D call. The germline CDR1 and CDR2 sequences are MDHEN and SYDVKM. The CDR3 length is 14 residues. V lost 1 base and J 3 bases, leaving 10 bases between the germline ends. CDR3 DNA sequence: TGTGCCAGCAGTTTATCTGGCGGCGACTACGAGCAGTACTTC. As protein: CASSLSGGDYEQYF.

V gene TRBV7-9 combines with J gene TRBJ1-5; no clear D. V was cut by 9 bases and J by 8 bases, with 17 bases left in between. Germline lookup yields CDR1 SEHNR and CDR2 FQNEAQ (reference sequence). The CDR3 loop spans 13 amino acids. CDR3 amino acids: CASIRGDGEPQHF. The CDR3 DNA reads as TGTGCCAGTATACGGGGTGATGGAGAGCCCCAGCATTTT.

The rearrangement links TRBV19 to TRBJ2-2; 8 bases agree with TRBD1. Germline loops: CDR1 LNHDA, CDR2 SQIVND (reference sequence). The length of the CDR3 is 16 residues. Trimming cost V 2 bases and J 1 base; bases outside gene matches: 3. The CDR3 region has the DNA TGTGCCAGTAGTATACTAGGACAGGGGAACACCGGGGAGCTGTTTTTT. Translation: CASSILGQGNTGELFF.

V gene TRBV4-2 combines with J gene TRBJ1-1; D is uncertain. In germline, CDR1 is LGHNA, CDR2 YNFKEQ. This CDR3 contains 15 residues. V lost 0 bases, J lost 0 bases, and 8 bases lay in between. The CDR3 loop reads CASSQEVGLNTEAFF. The CDR3 bases are TGTGCCAGCAGCCAAGAAGTCGGGTTGAACACTGAAGCTTTCTTT.

The gene calls are TRBV5-4 and TRBJ2-1; 11 bases fit TRBD1. The CDR3 totals 14 residues. CDR1 and CDR2 (germline): SGHNT, YYREEE (reference sequence). V was clipped by 0 bases and J by 15 bases; unmatched bases: 8. The CDR3 loop reads CASSLVDGGQGGFF. CDR3 DNA sequence: TGTGCCAGCAGCTTGGTTGATGGGGGACAGGGGGGGTTCTTC.

This chain joins TRBV19 and TRBJ1-1; D is unresolved. Germline V CDR1 and CDR2: LNHDA, SQIVND (reference sequence). V was trimmed by 6 bases and J by 1 base, leaving 12 bases between them. The CDR3 sequence is 14 residues long. CDR3 sequence (DNA): TGTGCCAGTAGACTCGGGGAAGGGAACACTGAAGCTTTCTTT. It encodes CASRLGEGNTEAFF.

The chain employs TRBV28 and TRBJ2-5; 11 nucleotides line up with TRBD2. The CDR3 is made up of 17 amino acids. Germline trimming cut 6 bases from V and 1 base from J; bases unmatched to any gene: 10. The germline CDR1 and CDR2 sequences are MDHEN and SYDVKM. The CDR3 spells CASSPGGLAGGQETQYF. The CDR3 coding sequence is TGTGCCAGCAGCCCGGGGGGGCTAGCGGGAGGCCAAGAGACCCAGTACTTC.

The chain employs TRBV7-2 and TRBJ2-7, with TRBD2 matching over 7 bases. Germline trimming cut 6 bases from V and 0 bases from J; bases unmatched to any gene: 11. There are 16 residues in the CDR3. The germline V gene has CDR1 SGHTA and CDR2 FQGNSA. This CDR3 reads CASRYSTSLPSYEQYF. In DNA, the CDR3 is TGTGCCAGCAGATACTCGACTAGCCTCCCCTCCTACGAGCAGTACTTC. Filled out from reference TRBV7-2 and TRBJ2-7, the complete variable domain reads GAGVSQSPSNKVTEKGKDVELRCDPISGHTALYWYRQSLGQGLEFLIYFQGNSAPDKSGLPSDRFSAERTGGSVSTLTIQRTQQEDSAVYLCASRYSTSLPSYEQYFGPGTRLTVT.